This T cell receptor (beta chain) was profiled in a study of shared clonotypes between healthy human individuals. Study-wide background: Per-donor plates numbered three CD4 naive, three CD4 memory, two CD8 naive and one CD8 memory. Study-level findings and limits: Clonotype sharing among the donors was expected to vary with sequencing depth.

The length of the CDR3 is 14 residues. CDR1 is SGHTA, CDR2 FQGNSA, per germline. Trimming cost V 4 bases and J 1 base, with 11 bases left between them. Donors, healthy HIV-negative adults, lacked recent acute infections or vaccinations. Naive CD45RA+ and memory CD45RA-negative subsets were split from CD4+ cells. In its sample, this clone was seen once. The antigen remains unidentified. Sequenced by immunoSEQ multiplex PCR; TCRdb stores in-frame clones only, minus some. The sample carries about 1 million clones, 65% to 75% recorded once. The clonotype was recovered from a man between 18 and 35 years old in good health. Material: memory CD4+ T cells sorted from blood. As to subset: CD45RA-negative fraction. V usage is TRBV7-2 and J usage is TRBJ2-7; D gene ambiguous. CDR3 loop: CASSSRLASYEQYF. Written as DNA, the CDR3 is TGTGCCAGCAGCTCCCGTTTAGCATCCTACGAGCAGTACTTC.